These 31 T cell receptor beta chains came from one sample sequenced in a study of T cells in localized non-small cell lung cancer. Libraries were prepared by immunoSEQ multiplex PCR; TCRdb keeps only in-frame clonotypes and omits some of them. The table lists about 25,000 clones, 92% of them singletons. The sequenced sample was peripheral blood, obtained before any cancer treatment. Receptors were obtained from a woman aged 35 to 75 with stage I lung adenocarcinoma.

The rearrangement joins TRBV28 to TRBJ2-7; a weak D match, TRBD2 (5 bases). This CDR3 has 13 amino acids. Trimming cost V 3 bases and J 5 bases, with 11 bases left between them. From germline, CDR1 is MDHEN and CDR2 SYDVKM. The DNA of the CDR3 is TGTGCCAGCAGTTTGACGGGATCCAACGAGCAGTACTTC. Its protein product is CASSLTGSNEQYF.

V and J are TRBV2 and TRBJ2-1; D is perhaps TRBD2 (6 bases). Per germline, CDR1 SNHLY and CDR2 FYNNEI. Deletions cut 1 base from V and 8 bases from J, with 6 bases between. This CDR3 spans 12 amino acids. For the CDR3, the DNA is TGTGCCAGCAGTGAAGGGGGGGATGAGCAGTTCTTC. Residues: CASSEGGDEQFF.

The chain joins TRBV6-4 to TRBJ2-2; 10 nucleotides agree with TRBD2. Germline V lookup: CDR1 MRHNA, CDR2 SNTAGT. After removal of 5 bases from V and 3 bases from J, the junction contained 3 bases not matched to a gene. The length of the CDR3 is 15 residues. CDR3 DNA: TGTGCCAGCAGTAGACTAGCGGGCTACACCGGGGAGCTGTTTTTT. Protein: CASSRLAGYTGELFF.

The chain couples TRBV27 to TRBJ2-2; tentatively, D is TRBD2 (7 bases). Germline V CDR1 and CDR2: MNHEY, SMNVEV (reference sequence). Trimming removed 6 bases at V and 3 bases at J, with 20 bases between. The CDR3 has 17 amino acids. This chain's CDR3 is CASSRTGGRQDTGELFF. CDR3 nucleotides: TGTGCCAGCAGCCGTACGGGGGGCCGCCAGGACACCGGGGAGCTGTTTTTT.

This clone was recorded only once. The rearrangement links TRBV15 to TRBJ2-1, with 13 bases identical to TRBD2. The CDR3 length is 14 residues. The germline V gene has CDR1 LNHNV and CDR2 YYDKDF (reference sequence). Trimming took 8 bases from V and 9 from J; bases not matched to a gene: 7. CDR3 bases: TGTGCCACCCGGACTAGCGGGAGTAATGTTGAGCAGTTCTTC. Protein sequence: CATRTSGSNVEQFF.

The chain is built from TRBV27 and TRBJ2-1; TRBD2 aligns across 8 bases. Germline CDR1 MNHEY, CDR2 SMNVEV (reference sequence). This CDR3 has 15 residues. The junction had 5 bases not matched to a gene; V was cut back by 3 bases and J by 4 bases. CDR3 sequence: CASSLSAGDYNEQFF. Written as DNA, the CDR3 is TGTGCCAGCAGTTTGTCAGCGGGAGATTACAATGAGCAGTTCTTC.

The rearrangement uses TRBV28 and TRBJ2-7; 7 bases map to TRBD2. CDR3 size: 16 residues. V gave up 7 bases and J gave up 0 bases; unmatched junction bases: 12. The germline V gene has CDR1 MDHEN and CDR2 SYDVKM. CDR3 in DNA: TGTGCCAGCACTGACCCCGGGGGGAAAAGCTCCTACGAGCAGTACTTC. Amino acid sequence: CASTDPGGKSSYEQYF.

The gene calls are TRBV11-2 and TRBJ1-4, with D unresolved. The germline gives CDR1 SGHAT, CDR2 FQNNGV. The V and J ends lost 1 base and 0 bases respectively, with 9 bases between them. This CDR3 contains 16 residues. The CDR3 DNA reads as TGTGCCAGCAGCTTAGGGATGCTTGCAACTAATGAAAAACTGTTTTTT. Translation gives CASSLGMLATNEKLFF.

The chain uses TRBV5-1 and TRBJ2-1; 11 positions agree with TRBD2. The CDR3 is made up of 15 amino acids. Per germline, CDR1 SGHRS and CDR2 YFSETQ. Germline trimming cut 0 bases from V and 8 bases from J; bases unmatched to any gene: 4. The CDR3 region is CASSLESSGRYEQFF. CDR3 nucleotides: TGCGCCAGCAGCTTGGAATCTAGCGGGAGGTATGAGCAGTTCTTC.

The chain combines TRBV20-1 with TRBJ1-1; D might be TRBD1 (5 bases). Germline CDR1 and CDR2: DFQATT and SNEGSKA (reference sequence). Trimming shortened V by 7 bases and J by 5 bases, and 8 bases separated the two germline ends. This CDR3 region has 10 residues. CDR3 coding DNA: TGCAGTGGGGAGGGGACTGAAGCTTTCTTT. Protein: CSGEGTEAFF.

The V and J genes are TRBV4-1 and TRBJ1-2, with D hard to call. Germline V CDR1 and CDR2: MGHRA, YSYEKL. The CDR3 has 14 residues. Trimming took 2 bases from V and 5 from J, leaving 12 bases between them. The CDR3 region is CASSQHDGIYGYTF. Written as DNA, the CDR3 is TGCGCCAGCAGCCAACATGACGGAATTTATGGCTACACCTTC.

The V call is TRBV30, the J call TRBJ2-1; D gene ambiguous. The CDR3 loop spans 13 amino acids. Germline V CDR1 and CDR2: GTSNPN, SVGIG (reference sequence). The V gene lost 2 bases and the J gene lost 6 bases, with 11 bases spanning the gap. The CDR3 coding sequence is TGTGCCTGGAGTTCCCCCCAACGCAATGAGCAGTTCTTC. Encoded protein: CAWSSPQRNEQFF.

This chain joins TRBV5-1 and TRBJ2-5; 9 nucleotides align to TRBD2. The CDR3 totals 16 residues. The ends lost 0 bases at V and 5 bases at J; junction bases unmatched: 8. In germline, CDR1 is SGHRS, CDR2 YFSETQ. CDR3 sequence (DNA): TGCGCCAGCAGCTTGGATGGGCGGGAGGGCCACGAGACCCAGTACTTC. Translation gives CASSLDGREGHETQYF.

The chain is built from TRBV5-1 and TRBJ2-1, with D unresolved. Trimming took off 0 bases at V and 6 bases at J, with 13 bases between the two ends. The CDR3 loop spans 15 amino acids. CDR1 is SGHRS and CDR2 is YFSETQ in the germline V gene. CDR3 amino acids: CASSLVVVQPNEQFF. Here the CDR3 DNA reads TGCGCCAGCAGCTTGGTCGTCGTACAGCCCAATGAGCAGTTCTTC.

This chain connects TRBV7-8 to TRBJ2-2, with D maybe TRBD2 (7 bases). This CDR3 is 16 amino acids long. The germline gives CDR1 SGHVS, CDR2 FQNEAQ. V lost 9 bases and J lost 5, with 22 bases in between. This CDR3 is CASLRGSGMETGELFF. The CDR3, as DNA: TGTGCCAGTCTTAGGGGGAGCGGGATGGAAACCGGGGAGCTGTTTTTT.

This chain links TRBV4-1 with TRBJ1-5; D not resolved. CDR3 length: 13 amino acids. Trimming removed 4 bases from V and 8 bases from J, with 12 bases in between. Germline assignment: CDR1 MGHRA and CDR2 YSYEKL. CDR3 DNA: TGCGCCAGCAGCCCATGGACCACGGAGCCCCAGCATTTT. This codes for CASSPWTTEPQHF.

The J gene is TRBJ2-7, the V gene TRBV7-9, with 10 bases identical to TRBD2. V gave up 5 bases and J gave up 7 bases; unmatched junction bases: 11. This CDR3 is 15 amino acids long. Germline V gene lookup returns CDR1 SEHNR and CDR2 FQNEAQ (reference sequence). CDR3 protein: CASSPPSGSLFEQYF. The DNA of the CDR3 is TGTGCCAGCAGCCCGCCTAGCGGGAGTTTATTTGAGCAGTACTTC.

CDR3 in amino acids: CASSQSRNSGNTIYF. The DNA for the CDR3 is TGCGCCAGCAGCCAATCCCGGAACTCTGGAAACACCATATATTTT. The rearrangement links TRBV5-1 to TRBJ1-3, with D uncertain. Trimming pared 4 bases from V and 0 bases from J, leaving 11 bases between. Per the germline V gene, CDR1 is SGHRS and CDR2 is YFSETQ. CDR3 length equals 15 residues.

The chain couples TRBV7-9 to TRBJ2-1; 7 bases map to TRBD1. The CDR3 runs to 16 residues. Germline CDR1 is SEHNR and CDR2 is FQNEAQ (reference sequence). The J segment lost 0 bases and the V segment lost 4 bases, leaving 6 bases of the junction unmatched. The CDR3 DNA reads TGTGCCAGCAGCTCCAGGGGGTTTAGCTCCTACAATGAGCAGTTCTTC. Amino acid sequence: CASSSRGFSSYNEQFF. Filled out from reference TRBV7-9 and TRBJ2-1, the complete variable domain reads DTGVSQNPRHKITKRGQNVTFRCDPISEHNRLYWYRQTLGQGPEFLTYFQNEAQLEKSRLLSDRFSAERPKGSFSTLEIQRTEQGDSAMYLCASSSRGFSSYNEQFFGPGTRLTVL.

The CDR3 DNA reads TGTGCCAGCACTAGGGGGGGGGCTAGTCAGCCCCAGCATTTT. It is translated as CASTRGGASQPQHF. The V and J genes are TRBV28 and TRBJ1-5; a weak D match, TRBD1 (6 bases). The V and J ends lost 7 bases and 6 bases respectively, with 16 bases between them. The germline V gene has CDR1 MDHEN and CDR2 SYDVKM. This CDR3 spans 14 amino acids. The full variable domain, its missing parts supplied by reference TRBV28 and TRBJ1-5, is DVKVTQSSRYLVKRTGEKVFLECVQDMDHENMFWYRQDPGLGLRLIYFSYDVKMKEKGDIPEGYSVSREKKERFSLILESASTNQTSMYLCASTRGGASQPQHFGDGTRLSIL.

This rearrangement joins TRBV20-1 to TRBJ2-5; no reliable D call. The germline V and J ends were trimmed by 2 bases and 4 bases, with 5 bases remaining between them. Germline values: CDR1 DFQATT, CDR2 SNEGSKA (reference sequence). CDR3 length: 11 residues. CDR3 bases: TGCAGTGCTAGAATTCGAGAGACCCAGTACTTC. Residues: CSARIRETQYF.

This sequence joins TRBV12-1 and TRBJ2-1; the table's D call, TRBD2, has no DNA check behind it. TRBV12-1 is reported as a pseudogene. The CDR3 consists of 17 residues. DNA of the CDR3: TGTGCCAGCAGCTTTGCGCCTTGTCCTAGCGAAGGGGATGAGCAGTTCTTC. Amino acid sequence: CASSFAPCPSEGDEQFF.

J is TRBJ2-7 and V is TRBV7-9; D not certain. Germline-derived CDR1 and CDR2 are SEHNR and FQNEAQ (reference sequence). CDR3 length: 14 amino acids. V dropped 1 base and J dropped 3 bases, with 10 bases sitting between them. For the CDR3, the DNA is TGTGCCAGCAGCTTAGAGGCCTCCTTCTACGAGCAGTACTTC. Translating it yields CASSLEASFYEQYF.

This chain links TRBV5-6 with TRBJ1-1; D call uncertain. Looked up from germline, CDR1 is SGHDT and CDR2 is YYEEEE. CDR3 size: 16 residues. Trimming pared 1 base from V and 0 bases from J, leaving 13 bases between. The CDR3 sequence: CASSLYGMGMNTEAFF. For the CDR3, the DNA is TGTGCCAGCAGCTTGTACGGGATGGGAATGAACACTGAAGCTTTCTTT.

This clone has just a few counts. The chain couples TRBV12-5 to TRBJ1-1, with TRBD1 as a possible D gene (5 bases). Germline V lookup: CDR1 LGHNT, CDR2 FRNRAP. The CDR3 runs to 14 residues. V lost 2 bases and J 2 bases, leaving 9 bases between the germline ends. CDR3 residues: CASGLIGVNTEAFF. DNA for the CDR3: TGTGCTAGTGGTTTGATAGGGGTTAACACTGAAGCTTTCTTT.

The chain recombines TRBV11-1 with TRBJ1-4, with 12 bases fitting TRBD1. V was pared by 5 bases and J by 8 bases, with 3 bases of the junction left unmatched. Germline assignment: CDR1 SGHAT and CDR2 FQDESV (reference sequence). CDR3 length: 14 residues. The CDR3 nucleotides are TGTGCCAGCAGCCCCGGGACAGGGGGCGAAAAACTGTTTTTT. As protein: CASSPGTGGEKLFF.

V and J are TRBV12-5 and TRBJ2-7, with D unresolved. V lost 1 base and J lost 3, with 4 bases in between. This CDR3 region has 12 residues. Germline V CDR1 and CDR2: LGHNT, FRNRAP. The CDR3 is CASGLGVYEQYF. For the CDR3, the DNA is TGTGCTAGTGGTTTGGGGGTCTACGAGCAGTACTTC.

The chain is built from TRBV30 and TRBJ2-7; D not certain. Trimming removed 4 bases at V and 0 bases at J, with 10 bases between. The CDR3 is 13 amino acids. Germline V CDR1 and CDR2: GTSNPN, SVGIG (reference sequence). The CDR3 protein is CAWNYGSSYEQYF. CDR3 nucleotides: TGTGCCTGGAACTACGGAAGCTCCTACGAGCAGTACTTC.

V and J are TRBV5-4 and TRBJ2-3; 7 nucleotides align to TRBD1. CDR1 and CDR2 from the germline V gene are SGHNT and YYREEE (reference sequence). The ends lost 1 base at V and 3 bases at J; junction bases unmatched: 5. The CDR3 consists of 15 residues. The CDR3 spells CASSLRGRRTDTQYF. Written as DNA, the CDR3 is TGTGCCAGCAGCTTGAGGGGGCGCAGAACAGATACGCAGTATTTT. The whole variable domain, filled in from reference TRBV5-4 and TRBJ2-3, reads ETGVTQSPTHLIKTRGQQVTLRCSSQSGHNTVSWYQQALGQGPQFIFQYYREEENGRGNFPPRFSGLQFPNYSSELNVNALELDDSALYLCASSLRGRRTDTQYFGPGTRLTVL.

DNA for the CDR3: TGTGCCAGCATTACCGGGACTAGCAATGAGCAGTTCTTC. Translation gives CASITGTSNEQFF. The chain combines TRBV2 with TRBJ2-1; 8 bases match TRBD2. J gave up 6 bases and V 7 bases, and 5 bases lay outside the gene matches. Germline lookup yields CDR1 SNHLY and CDR2 FYNNEI. CDR3 length equals 13 residues.

The chain is built from TRBV5-1 and TRBJ2-5, with D possibly TRBD1 on 5 matching bases. This CDR3 spans 14 amino acids. V dropped 3 bases and J dropped 5 bases, with 14 bases sitting between them. Germline V gene sequence: CDR1 SGHRS, CDR2 YFSETQ. CDR3: CASSSQGDRETQYF. The CDR3 nucleotides are TGCGCCAGCAGCTCTCAAGGGGATAGGGAGACCCAGTACTTC.